This T cell receptor beta chain was retrieved from a study of T-cell reconstitution after alpha-beta-depleted transplantation in children. The CDR3 consists of 11 residues. The germline CDR1 and CDR2 sequences are DFQATT and SNEGSKA (reference sequence). V was pared by 7 bases and J by 6 bases, with 9 bases between. The study's findings and limits: There were reportedly several hundred expanded graft clones from which alpha-beta T cells came about two months after transplant.

Points on this clonotype: What it binds is unknown.

A library of TCRbeta sequences, prepared with unique molecular identifiers, was generated. TCRdb ran MiXCR on the PCR reads and lists one entry per CDR3 protein. The table lists about 600,000 distinct CDR3 sequences, 23% of them singletons. The receptor was isolated from a boy under two years old who had a stem cell transplant for acute myeloid leukemia, so the T cells may come from the graft donor. This chain connects TRBV20-1 to TRBJ2-2, with D tentatively TRBD1 (5 bases). The sequenced sample was PBMCs, mostly from graft donor cells, obtained 360 days after TCRalphabeta/CD19-depleted stem cell transplant. CDR3 nucleotides: TGCAGTGTCTGGGGCGCCGGGGAGCTGTTTTTT. It encodes CSVWGAGELFF.